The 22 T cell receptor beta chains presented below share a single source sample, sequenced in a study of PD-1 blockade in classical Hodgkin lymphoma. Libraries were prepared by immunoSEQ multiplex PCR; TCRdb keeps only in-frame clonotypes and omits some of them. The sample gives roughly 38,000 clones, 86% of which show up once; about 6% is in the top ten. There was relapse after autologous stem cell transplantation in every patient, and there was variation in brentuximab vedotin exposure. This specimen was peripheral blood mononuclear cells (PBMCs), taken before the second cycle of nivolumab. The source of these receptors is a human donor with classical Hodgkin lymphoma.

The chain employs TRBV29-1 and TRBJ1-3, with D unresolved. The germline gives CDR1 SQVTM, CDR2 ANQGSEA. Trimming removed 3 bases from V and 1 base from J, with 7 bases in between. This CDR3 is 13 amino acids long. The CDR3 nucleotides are TGCAGCGTTGATGAGGGTTCTGGAAACACCATATATTTT. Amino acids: CSVDEGSGNTIYF.

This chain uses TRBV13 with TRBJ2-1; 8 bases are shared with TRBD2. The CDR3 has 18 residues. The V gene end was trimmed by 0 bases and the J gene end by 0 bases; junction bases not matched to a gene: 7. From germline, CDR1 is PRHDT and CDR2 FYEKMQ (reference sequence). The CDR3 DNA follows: TGTGCCAGCAGCTTAGGGGGTAGCGGGGCCAGCTCCTACAATGAGCAGTTCTTC. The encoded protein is CASSLGGSGASSYNEQFF.

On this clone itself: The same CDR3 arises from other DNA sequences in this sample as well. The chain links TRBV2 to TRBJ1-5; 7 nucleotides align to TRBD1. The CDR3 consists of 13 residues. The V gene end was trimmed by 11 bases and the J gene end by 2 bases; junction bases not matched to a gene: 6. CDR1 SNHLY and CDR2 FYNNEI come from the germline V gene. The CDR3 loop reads CAGTGEGNQPQHF. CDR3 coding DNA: TGTGCCGGTACAGGGGAAGGCAATCAGCCCCAGCATTTT.

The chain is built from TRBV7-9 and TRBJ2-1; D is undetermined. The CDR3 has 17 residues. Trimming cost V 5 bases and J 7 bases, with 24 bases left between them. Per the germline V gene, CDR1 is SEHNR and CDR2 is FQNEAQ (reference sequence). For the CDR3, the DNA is TGTGCCAGCAGCCCCGTATGGGCAGCGCGAGGACGGAATGAGCAGTTCTTC. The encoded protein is CASSPVWAARGRNEQFF.

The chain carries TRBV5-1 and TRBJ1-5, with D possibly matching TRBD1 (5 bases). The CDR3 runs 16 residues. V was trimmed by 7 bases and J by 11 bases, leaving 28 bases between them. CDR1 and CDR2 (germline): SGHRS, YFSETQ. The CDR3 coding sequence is TGCGCCAGCCACACCCCCTTGGGGGAGACGATCACAACCCAGCATTTT. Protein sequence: CASHTPLGETITTQHF.

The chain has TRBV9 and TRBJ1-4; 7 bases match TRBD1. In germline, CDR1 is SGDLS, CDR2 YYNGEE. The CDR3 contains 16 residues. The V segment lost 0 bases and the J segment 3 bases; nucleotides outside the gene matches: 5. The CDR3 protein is CASSVGQGGSNEKLFF. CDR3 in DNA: TGTGCCAGCAGCGTAGGACAGGGAGGTTCTAATGAAAAACTGTTTTTT.

The CDR3 protein is CASSRQGWNTGELFF. The CDR3, as DNA: TGTGCCAGCAGCCGACAGGGGTGGAACACCGGGGAGCTGTTTTTT. The chain carries TRBV7-2 and TRBJ2-2, with 8 bases lining up with TRBD1. The CDR3 runs to 15 residues. Germline values: CDR1 SGHTA, CDR2 FQGNSA. V was clipped by 5 bases and J by 1 base; unmatched bases: 3. Filled out from reference TRBV7-2 and TRBJ2-2, the complete variable domain reads GAGVSQSPSNKVTEKGKDVELRCDPISGHTALYWYRQSLGQGLEFLIYFQGNSAPDKSGLPSDRFSAERTGGSVSTLTIQRTQQEDSAVYLCASSRQGWNTGELFFGEGSRLTVL.

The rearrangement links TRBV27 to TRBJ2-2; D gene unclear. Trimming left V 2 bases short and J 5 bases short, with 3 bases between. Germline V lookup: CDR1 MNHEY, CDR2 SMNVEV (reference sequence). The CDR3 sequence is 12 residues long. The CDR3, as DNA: TGTGCCAGCAGTTTAAGGACCGGGGAGCTGTTTTTT. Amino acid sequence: CASSLRTGELFF.

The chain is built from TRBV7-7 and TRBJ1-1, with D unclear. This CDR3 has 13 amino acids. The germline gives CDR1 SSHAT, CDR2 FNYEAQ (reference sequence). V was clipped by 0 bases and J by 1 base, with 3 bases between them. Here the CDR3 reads CASSLATNTEAFF. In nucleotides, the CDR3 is TGTGCCAGCAGCTTAGCCACGAACACTGAAGCTTTCTTT.

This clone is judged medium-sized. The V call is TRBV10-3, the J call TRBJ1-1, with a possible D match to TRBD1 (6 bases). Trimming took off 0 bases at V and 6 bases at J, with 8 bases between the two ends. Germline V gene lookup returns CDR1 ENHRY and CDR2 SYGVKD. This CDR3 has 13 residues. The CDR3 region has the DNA TGTGCCATCAGTGAGTCTGGGGGCCCTGAAGCTTTCTTT. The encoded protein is CAISESGGPEAFF.

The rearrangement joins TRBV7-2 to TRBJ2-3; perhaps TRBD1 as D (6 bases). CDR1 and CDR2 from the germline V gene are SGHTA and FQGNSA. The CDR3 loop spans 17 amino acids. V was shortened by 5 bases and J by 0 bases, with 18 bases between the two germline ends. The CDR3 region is CASSRQPKGGSTDTQYF. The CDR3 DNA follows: TGTGCCAGCAGCCGCCAGCCGAAAGGGGGTAGCACAGATACGCAGTATTTT.

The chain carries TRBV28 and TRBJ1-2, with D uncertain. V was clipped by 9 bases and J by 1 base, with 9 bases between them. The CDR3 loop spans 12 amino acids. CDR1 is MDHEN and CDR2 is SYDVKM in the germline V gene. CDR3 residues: CASFSNNYGYTF. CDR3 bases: TGTGCCAGTTTCAGTAATAACTATGGCTACACCTTC.

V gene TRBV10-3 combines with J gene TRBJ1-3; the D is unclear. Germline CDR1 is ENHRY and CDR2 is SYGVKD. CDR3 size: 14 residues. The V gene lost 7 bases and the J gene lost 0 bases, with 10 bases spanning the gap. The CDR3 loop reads CAITDSSSGNTIYF. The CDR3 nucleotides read TGTGCCATCACTGACTCGAGCTCTGGAAACACCATATATTTT.

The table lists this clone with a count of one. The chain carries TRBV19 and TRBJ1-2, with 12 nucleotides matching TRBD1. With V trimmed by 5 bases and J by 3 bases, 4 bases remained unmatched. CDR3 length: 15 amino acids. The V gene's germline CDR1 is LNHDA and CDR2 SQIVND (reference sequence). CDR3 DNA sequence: TGTGCCAGTAGTGGGACAGGGGGCAGGTACTATGGCTACACCTTC. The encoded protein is CASSGTGGRYYGYTF.

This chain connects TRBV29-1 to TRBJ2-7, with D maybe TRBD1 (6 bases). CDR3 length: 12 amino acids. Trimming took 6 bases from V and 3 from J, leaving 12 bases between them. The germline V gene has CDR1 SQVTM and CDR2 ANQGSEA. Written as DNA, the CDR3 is TGCAGCGTCCGACAGGCTTACTACGAGCAGTACTTC. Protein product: CSVRQAYYEQYF.

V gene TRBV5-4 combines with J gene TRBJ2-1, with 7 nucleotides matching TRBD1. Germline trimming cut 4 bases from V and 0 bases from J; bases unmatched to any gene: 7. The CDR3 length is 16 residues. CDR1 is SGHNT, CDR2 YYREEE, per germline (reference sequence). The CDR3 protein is CASSPSGDSSYNEQFF. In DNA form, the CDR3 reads TGTGCCAGCAGCCCCTCAGGGGACAGCTCCTACAATGAGCAGTTCTTC.

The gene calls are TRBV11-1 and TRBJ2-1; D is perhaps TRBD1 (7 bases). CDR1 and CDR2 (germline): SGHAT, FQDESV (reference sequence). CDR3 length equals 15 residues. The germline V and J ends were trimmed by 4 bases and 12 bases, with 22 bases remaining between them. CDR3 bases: TGTGCCAGCAGCTCCGAGACAGGGCGATGGGGAGGGCAGTTCTTC. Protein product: CASSSETGRWGGQFF.

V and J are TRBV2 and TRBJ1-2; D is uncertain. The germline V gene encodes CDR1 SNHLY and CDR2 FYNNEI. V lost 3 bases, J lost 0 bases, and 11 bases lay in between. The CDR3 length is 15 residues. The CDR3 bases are TGTGCCAGCAGTGACCCCGGGGTAGCTAACTATGGCTACACCTTC. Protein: CASSDPGVANYGYTF.

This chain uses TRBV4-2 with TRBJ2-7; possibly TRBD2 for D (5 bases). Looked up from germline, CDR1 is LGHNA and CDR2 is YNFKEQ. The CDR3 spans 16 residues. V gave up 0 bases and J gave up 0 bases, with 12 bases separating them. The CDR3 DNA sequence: TGTGCCAGCAGCCAAGAAGAGGGAGTGAGCTCCTACGAGCAGTACTTC. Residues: CASSQEEGVSSYEQYF.

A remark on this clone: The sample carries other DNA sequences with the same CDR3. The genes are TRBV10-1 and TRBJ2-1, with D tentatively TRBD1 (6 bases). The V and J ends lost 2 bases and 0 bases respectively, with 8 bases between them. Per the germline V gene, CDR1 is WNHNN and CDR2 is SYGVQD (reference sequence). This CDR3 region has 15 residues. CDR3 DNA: TGCGCCAGCAGTGAGAGGGGGAGCTCCTACAATGAGCAGTTCTTC. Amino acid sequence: CASSERGSSYNEQFF.

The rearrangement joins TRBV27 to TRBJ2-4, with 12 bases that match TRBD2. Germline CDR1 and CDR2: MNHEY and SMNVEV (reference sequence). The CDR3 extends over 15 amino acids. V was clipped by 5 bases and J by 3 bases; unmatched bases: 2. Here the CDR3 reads CASSPSGGGKNIQYF. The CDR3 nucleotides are TGTGCCAGCAGTCCTAGCGGGGGGGGCAAAAACATTCAGTACTTC.

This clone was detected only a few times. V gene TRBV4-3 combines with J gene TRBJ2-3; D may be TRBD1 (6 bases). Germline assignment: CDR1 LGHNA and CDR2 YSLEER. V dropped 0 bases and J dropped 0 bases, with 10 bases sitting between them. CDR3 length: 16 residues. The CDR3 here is CASSQDWDTSTDTQYF. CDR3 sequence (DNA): TGCGCCAGCAGCCAAGATTGGGACACTAGCACAGATACGCAGTATTTT.